This T cell receptor beta chain was profiled in a study of blood T cell repertoires in COVID-19. Study-wide background: PBMCs, B-cell-depleted T cells, or T cells were the source of the cDNA or gDNA that made up the material.

This clone was detected once. The CDR3 covers 14 residues. V lost 0 bases to trimming and J lost 8 bases; unmatched junction nucleotides: 4. Per germline, CDR1 LNHDA and CDR2 SQIVND (reference sequence). How the authors handled the data: Amplification of reference gene primers was used by the study to estimate nucleated cell counts. Data came from immunoSEQ multiplex PCR; TCRdb stores just in-frame clones and leaves some out. That table furnishes V, J and clone size, whereas the DNA furnished D and trimming. The data contain 110,000 to 150,000 clones, over 75% of them singletons. This TCR came from a man between 65 and 85 years old with acute or convalescent COVID-19. V is TRBV19 and J is TRBJ1-1, with 9 bases that match TRBD1. The sample was peripheral blood. The CDR3 nucleotides are TGTGCCAGTAGTATAGAAGGACAGGGGACCGAAGCTTTCTTT. Residues: CASSIEGQGTEAFF. The entire variable domain, with the rest obtained from reference TRBV19 and TRBJ1-1, is as follows: DGGITQSPKYLFRKEGQNVTLSCEQNLNHDAMYWYRQDPGQGLRLIYYSQIVNDFQKGDIAEGYSVSREKKESFPLTVTSAQKNPTAFYLCASSIEGQGTEAFFGQGTRLTVV.